This TCR beta chain came from a study of blood T cell repertoires in COVID-19. Whole-study context: Spain, Italy and the United States supplied samples that represented acute and convalescent COVID-19. The cDNA or gDNA used as material had been derived from T cells, B-cell-depleted T cells, or PBMCs.

Produced via immunoSEQ multiplex PCR; TCRdb's table is partial and in-frame only. Altogether 64,000 or so clones are present, approximately 91% being singletons, with the ten largest covering roughly 1.7%. Source material: peripheral blood. This TCR derives from a human donor in a cohort sampled during active COVID-19.

The CDR3 region has the DNA TGTGCCAGCAGCTCCGAGACAGAGGGGGTCACCGGGGAGCTGTTTTTT. It specifies CASSSETEGVTGELFF. V and J are TRBV7-3 and TRBJ2-2; TRBD1 is a possible D gene (6 bases). The CDR3 totals 16 residues. The V gene's germline CDR1 is SGHTA and CDR2 FQGTGA. The V and J ends lost 4 bases and 4 bases respectively, with 16 bases between them. The full variable domain, in which reference TRBV7-3 and TRBJ2-2 provide the parts outside the CDR3, is GAGVSQTPSNKVTEKGKYVELRCDPISGHTALYWYRQSLGQGPEFLIYFQGTGAADDSGLPNDRFFAVRPEGSVSTLKIQRTERGDSAVYLCASSSETEGVTGELFFGEGSRLTVL.